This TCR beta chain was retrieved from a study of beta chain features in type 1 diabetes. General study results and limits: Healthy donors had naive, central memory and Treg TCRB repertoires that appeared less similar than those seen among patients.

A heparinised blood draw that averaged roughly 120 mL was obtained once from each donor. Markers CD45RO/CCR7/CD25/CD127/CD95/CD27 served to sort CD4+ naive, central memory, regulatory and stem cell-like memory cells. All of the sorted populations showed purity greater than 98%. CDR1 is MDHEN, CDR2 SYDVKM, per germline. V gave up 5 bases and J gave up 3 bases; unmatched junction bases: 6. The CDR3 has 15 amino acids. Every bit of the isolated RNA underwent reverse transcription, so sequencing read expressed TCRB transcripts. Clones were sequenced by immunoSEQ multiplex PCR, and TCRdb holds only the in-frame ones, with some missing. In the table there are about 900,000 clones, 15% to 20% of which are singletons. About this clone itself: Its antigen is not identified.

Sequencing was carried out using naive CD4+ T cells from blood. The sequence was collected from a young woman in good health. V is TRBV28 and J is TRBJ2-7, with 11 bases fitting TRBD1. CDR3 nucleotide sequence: TGTGCCAGCAGTAAGGGGACAGGGGGTATCTACGAGCAGTACTTC. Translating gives CASSKGTGGIYEQYF.